This record concerns one T cell receptor beta chain sequence. What it recognizes is unknown. This sample is drawn from a study of T cells in Graves' hyperthyroidism and ophthalmopathy. TCR beta CDR3 sequences were amplified from RNA transcripts. TCR CDR3 underwent first-round RT-PCR with the HTBI primer set. TCRdb recomputed calls from the multiplex PCR reads with MiXCR, one row per CDR3 protein. The sample shows hundreds of thousands of distinct CDR3 sequences, 14% of them seen only once. V was clipped by 7 bases and J by 7 bases, with 14 bases between them. Germline-derived CDR1 and CDR2 are MDHEN and SYDVKM. The CDR3 totals 13 residues. Exclusion of a patient resulted from uncontrolled infection, other autoimmune disease, pregnancy or lactation. Study-wide results and caveats: Researchers report that a 13 V-J model separated ophthalmopathy from stable hyperthyroidism. Most thyroid clonotypes that were expanded above 0.001 also turned up in blood.

This receptor was taken from a woman aged 18 to 35 with Graves' hyperthyroidism. Sequencing was performed on blood. The V and J genes are TRBV28 and TRBJ2-1, with no clear D. CDR3 in DNA: TGTGCCAGCACCCTCCCGGGTGGGAATGAGCAGTTCTTC. This codes for CASTLPGGNEQFF. The full variable domain, its missing parts supplied by reference TRBV28 and TRBJ2-1, is DVKVTQSSRYLVKRTGEKVFLECVQDMDHENMFWYRQDPGLGLRLIYFSYDVKMKEKGDIPEGYSVSREKKERFSLILESASTNQTSMYLCASTLPGGNEQFFGPGTRLTVL.